This is a list of T cell receptor beta chains from one sample in a study of blood T cell repertoires in COVID-19. Clones were sequenced by immunoSEQ multiplex PCR, and TCRdb holds only the in-frame ones, with some missing. The sample consists of around 55,000 clones, roughly 85% of them appearing once. The specimen sequenced was peripheral blood. The receptors originated from a human donor in a cohort sampled during active COVID-19. Each CDR3 is given with its conserved first and last residue. The D gene is left open where the match is weak. Expanded clones get a size class; other rows say once, few or many, or leave the size out.

-	TRBJ2-7	TRBV28	-	TGTGCCAGCAGTAAACCTACTCCCTACGAGCAGTACTTC	CASSKPTPYEQYF
-	TRBJ1-5	TRBV18	-	TGTGCCAGCTCACCCCAGAAGGGGTTCGGCAATCAGCCCCAGCATTTT	CASSPQKGFGNQPQHF
TRBD2	TRBJ2-1	TRBV27	-	TGTGCCAGCAGCTTCCGACTAGCGGGGGGCCTCAATGAGCAGTTCTTC	CASSFRLAGGLNEQFF
-	TRBJ1-4	TRBV6-5	-	TGTGCCAGCAGTACAGGGAGACTGCGTGAAAAACTGTTTTTT	CASSTGRLREKLFF
TRBD2	TRBJ2-7	TRBV28	-	TGTGCCAGCAGTTTTATCGGGAGGGCCATCTACGAGCAGTACTTC	CASSFIGRAIYEQYF
-	TRBJ1-2	TRBV30	-	TGTGCCTCCATGAACACCGGGATCTTGGATGGCTACACCTTC	CASMNTGILDGYTF
-	TRBJ2-7	TRBV5-6	-	TGTGCCAGCAGCCCGGGGTTGTCTGTACTCTACGAGCAGTACTTC	CASSPGLSVLYEQYF
-	TRBJ1-4	TRBV27	-	TGTGCCAGCAGTTCCAACAGGGTTGGTAATGAAAAACTGTTTTTT	CASSSNRVGNEKLFF
TRBD2	TRBJ2-7	TRBV28	-	TGTGCCAGCTCCTCTAGCGGGAGGAACGAGCAGTACTTC	CASSSSGRNEQYF
-	TRBJ1-1	TRBV9	few	TGTGCCAGCAGCCCTCGGGGGGGGATTCAAGGTGGCACTGAAGCTTTCTTT	CASSPRGGIQGGTEAFF
-	TRBJ1-5	TRBV7-2	-	TGTGCCAGCAGCCTAGGGGGGGAGGCTCAGCCCCAGCATTTT	CASSLGGEAQPQHF
-	TRBJ2-5	TRBV5-5	-	TGTGCCAGCAGGCTACAGGGGAGGTGGGAGACCCAGTACTTC	CASRLQGRWETQYF
-	TRBJ2-2	TRBV6-2/TRBV6-3	-	TGTGCCAGCAGTTCGCCCAGCGGGAACACCGGGGAGCTGTTTTTT	CASSSPSGNTGELFF
TRBD2	TRBJ2-7	TRBV7-9	-	TGTGCCAGCAGCCCCCGCCCCGGACTAGCCGACTACGAGCAGTACTTC	CASSPRPGLADYEQYF
-	TRBJ2-7	TRBV25-1	-	TGTGCCAGCAGTACCCGCAGCGATTCCTCCTACGAGCAGTACTTC	CASSTRSDSSYEQYF
-	TRBJ1-2	TRBV28	-	TGTGCCAGCAGTTTACCGACAGACTATGGCTACACCTTC	CASSLPTDYGYTF
-	TRBJ2-1	TRBV28	-	TGTGCCACAGTCTTTCTGGGAGGGCAGTTCTTC	CATVFLGGQFF
-	TRBJ2-6	TRBV3-1/TRBV3-2	-	TGTGCCAGCAGCCTGGACAGCTCTGGGGCCAACGTCCTGACTTTC	CASSLDSSGANVLTF
TRBD1	TRBJ2-7	TRBV7-2	-	TGTGCCAGCAGCGATCGGACAGGGGGTACCTACGAGCAGTACTTC	CASSDRTGGTYEQYF
TRBD1	TRBJ1-1	TRBV5-1	-	TGCGCCAGCAGCTTGGAGGGGACAGGCAGGGACACTGAAGCTTTCTTT	CASSLEGTGRDTEAFF
-	TRBJ1-2	TRBV30	-	TGTGCCTGGACATGGCGGTACAACTATGGCTACACCTTC	CAWTWRYNYGYTF
-	TRBJ2-5	TRBV6-4	-	TGTGCCAGCACCGCAGACAGGCGCCAAGAGACCCAGTACTTC	CASTADRRQETQYF
TRBD1	TRBJ2-5	TRBV9	-	TGTGCCAGCAGCGGACAGGGCGGGGAGACCCAGTACTTC	CASSGQGGETQYF
-	TRBJ1-1	TRBV30	-	TGTGCCTGGAGTCCTCGGACACCCACTGAAGCTTTCTTT	CAWSPRTPTEAFF